This TCR beta chain appears in the sequencing data of a study of T cell repertoires in cytomegalovirus infection. Study background: In public TCR beta signatures, there were indications of both CMV infection and matching HLA type.

Trimming removed 4 bases from V and 7 bases from J, with 15 bases in between. CDR3 length: 14 residues. Germline CDR1 SGHTA, CDR2 FQGNSA. This clonotype appeared a few times. The target antigen is unknown. Each CDR3 protein gets one entry after TCRdb re-called the reads with MiXCR. The sample lists a few hundred thousand distinct CDR3 sequences; over 7.5% were seen once. Study conclusions and caveats: HLA-C-restricted, CMV-specific TCR beta clonotypes were dominant ex vivo. Pooled public TCR beta family frequency picked out CMV carriers with the relevant HLA.

The chain joins TRBV7-2 to TRBJ2-3; D is perhaps TRBD2 (6 bases). Material for sequencing was PBMCs. This TCR was recovered from a human donor in good health (CMV status not recorded). Some clones in this sample may be carry-over from other donors' samples. CDR3 region: CASSSRDSGYTQYF. CDR3 coding DNA: TGTGCCAGCAGCTCCCGGGATAGCGGATATACGCAGTATTTT.